This entry features one T cell receptor (beta chain) sequence. These data are taken from a study of graft-versus-host responses after intestinal transplantation. In the study overall: Anti-thymocyte globulin served as induction for all recipients, who then took tacrolimus and steroids for approximately three years.

Trimming left V 0 bases short and J 2 bases short, with 11 bases between. Germline loops: CDR1 SNHLY, CDR2 FYNNEI. The CDR3 loop spans 15 amino acids. The table came from immunoSEQ multiplex PCR; TCRdb's copy has only in-frame clones and leaves some out. The data show 55,000 to 70,000 clones, with about 90% seen just once and under 3% held by the top ten. This TCR was recovered from a human patient who received an intestinal transplant, so some T cells may come from the graft donor. The chain joins TRBV2 to TRBJ2-7; a weak D match, TRBD1 (6 bases). Sequenced here: PBMCs, sampled approximately 120 days after intestinal transplantation. The CDR3 DNA reads TGTGCCAGCAGTGAAGCGACAGGTTTGGCCTACGAGCAGTACTTC. Translated, it gives CASSEATGLAYEQYF.